One and the same sample provided the 5 T cell receptor beta chains below, sequenced in a study of blood T cell repertoires in COVID-19. Assay: immunoSEQ multiplex PCR; the TCRdb copy retains only in-frame clones and omits some. Here the sample spans about 360,000 clones, more than 85% being singletons. The specimen sequenced was peripheral blood. Receptors originate from a human donor in a cohort sampled during active COVID-19.

V gene TRBV29-1 combines with J gene TRBJ2-7; the match to TRBD2 covers 8 bases. The ends lost 5 bases at V and 0 bases at J; junction bases unmatched: 3. The germline gives CDR1 SQVTM, CDR2 ANQGSEA. The CDR3 is 13 amino acids. As DNA, the CDR3 is TGCAGCGTTCCCAGCGGGAGCTCCTACGAGCAGTACTTC. Its translation: CSVPSGSSYEQYF.

The rearrangement links TRBV11-1 to TRBJ2-2, with TRBD1 identical over 8 bases. Germline V CDR1 and CDR2: SGHAT, FQDESV (reference sequence). The trim removed 5 bases at V and 9 bases at J, leaving 5 bases unmatched. The length of the CDR3 is 13 residues. CDR3 amino acids: CASSRQGSRELFF. Here the CDR3 DNA reads TGTGCCAGCAGCCGACAGGGGTCGAGGGAGCTGTTTTTT. The whole variable domain, remainder taken from reference TRBV11-1 and TRBJ2-2, is EAEVAQSPRYKITEKSQAVAFWCDPISGHATLYWYRQILGQGPELLVQFQDESVVDDSQLPKDRFSAERLKGVDSTLKIQPAELGDSAMYLCASSRQGSRELFFGEGSRLTVL.

The chain uses TRBV5-1 and TRBJ2-7; 8 bases are a match to TRBD1. V lost 1 base to trimming and J lost 6 bases; unmatched junction nucleotides: 6. Germline loops: CDR1 SGHRS, CDR2 YFSETQ. The CDR3 has 14 amino acids. The CDR3 DNA reads TGCGCCAGCAGCTTGCCGTCAGGGGGCAGCGAGCAGTACTTC. It encodes CASSLPSGGSEQYF.

CDR3 in DNA: TGCGCCAGCAGCTTGGAAGGAGGGGCAGGGGCCAACGTCCTGACTTTC. This gives the protein CASSLEGGAGANVLTF. The chain is built from TRBV5-1 and TRBJ2-6, with D possibly TRBD2 on 6 matching bases. Germline CDR1 reads SGHRS; CDR2 reads YFSETQ. V was cut by 0 bases and J by 4 bases, with 11 bases left in between. The CDR3 runs to 16 residues.

The chain joins TRBV6-1 to TRBJ2-5, with D uncertain. The CDR3 has 15 residues. From germline, CDR1 is MNHNS and CDR2 SASEGT. Trimming removed 1 base at V and 5 bases at J, with 14 bases between. Written as DNA, the CDR3 is TGTGCCAGCAGTGAAGGATGGCAGACGGGTGAGACCCAGTACTTC. Its protein is CASSEGWQTGETQYF.